A selection of T cell receptor beta chains follows, all from one sample in a study of blood T cell repertoires in COVID-19. The table came from immunoSEQ multiplex PCR; TCRdb's copy has only in-frame clones and leaves some out. The sample has some 220,000 clones; 83% are singletons. Sequenced: peripheral blood. Every receptor here comes from a human donor in a cohort sampled during active COVID-19. The CDR3 runs from the conserved cysteine through the conserved F or W. The D gene is left open where the match is weak.

v_call: TRBV5-6
d_call: -
j_call: TRBJ1-5
cdr3_aa: CASSEGINQPQHF

v_call: TRBV28
d_call: -
j_call: TRBJ2-7
cdr3_aa: CASSPGGQRSYEQYF

v_call: TRBV29-1
d_call: -
j_call: TRBJ1-5
cdr3_aa: CSVEGRGGNQPQHF

v_call: TRBV7-2
d_call: TRBD2
j_call: TRBJ2-7
cdr3_aa: CASSSQRDAPYEQYF

v_call: TRBV5-1
d_call: -
j_call: TRBJ2-1
cdr3_aa: CASSLEYSNEQFF

v_call: TRBV20-1
d_call: TRBD1
j_call: TRBJ1-4
cdr3_aa: CSASTGGYEKLFF

v_call: TRBV19
d_call: TRBD1
j_call: TRBJ1-5
cdr3_aa: CASSIGGGRQPQHF

v_call: TRBV5-4
d_call: TRBD2
j_call: TRBJ2-7
cdr3_aa: CASSLASFSSGGAEQYF

v_call: TRBV11-3
d_call: -
j_call: TRBJ1-1
cdr3_aa: CASSAQGDTEAFF

v_call: TRBV20-1
d_call: TRBD2
j_call: TRBJ2-5
cdr3_aa: CSASPTGGQETQYF

v_call: TRBV19
d_call: TRBD2
j_call: TRBJ2-7
cdr3_aa: CASSLSGGAYEQYF

v_call: TRBV6-5
d_call: -
j_call: TRBJ1-5
cdr3_aa: CASRTGGGSNQPQHF

v_call: TRBV4-1
d_call: -
j_call: TRBJ1-4
cdr3_aa: CASSQVTATNEKLFF

v_call: TRBV7-3
d_call: TRBD2
j_call: TRBJ2-5
cdr3_aa: CASSLMGLAQGETQYF

v_call: TRBV19
d_call: TRBD1
j_call: TRBJ1-4
cdr3_aa: CASSTLTGGVTNEKLFF

v_call: TRBV28
d_call: -
j_call: TRBJ1-3
cdr3_aa: CASSPQAGGSAGNTIYF

v_call: TRBV19
d_call: -
j_call: TRBJ1-1
cdr3_aa: CASSPPDTEAFF

v_call: TRBV6-5
d_call: -
j_call: TRBJ1-2
cdr3_aa: CASSSPGSRGYGYTF

v_call: TRBV4-1
d_call: TRBD2
j_call: TRBJ2-1
cdr3_aa: CASSRAPGTSGGEGNEQFF

v_call: TRBV2
d_call: -
j_call: TRBJ1-3
cdr3_aa: CASNLQGGGGNTIYF

v_call: TRBV5-1
d_call: TRBD2
j_call: TRBJ2-5
cdr3_aa: CASSAGLAGQETQYF

v_call: TRBV18
d_call: TRBD1
j_call: TRBJ2-5
cdr3_aa: CASSPMDRSQETQYF

v_call: TRBV9
d_call: -
j_call: TRBJ2-1
cdr3_aa: CASSVAGDEQFF

v_call: TRBV5-6
d_call: -
j_call: TRBJ2-2
cdr3_aa: CASSLGGRGWDTGELFF

v_call: TRBV6-1
d_call: -
j_call: TRBJ2-6
cdr3_aa: CASSEAPKGVTRSGANVLTF

v_call: TRBV5-6
d_call: TRBD1
j_call: TRBJ2-1
cdr3_aa: CASSLEQGALGEQFF